This section outlines one TCR beta chain sequence together with its context. Germline assignment: CDR1 SGHNT and CDR2 YENEEA. The ends lost 5 bases at V and 4 bases at J; junction bases unmatched: 11. The CDR3 sequence is 16 residues long. Source study methods: The authors estimated nucleated cell counts from reference gene primer amplification. Clones were sequenced by immunoSEQ multiplex PCR, and TCRdb holds only the in-frame ones, with some missing. Clonal size and the V and J genes are those of that table, whereas D and trimming came from the DNA. Of a few hundred thousand clones listed, roughly 91% are singletons. The data belong to a study of blood T cell repertoires in COVID-19.

The origin of this receptor is a woman aged 40 to 55 who had recovered from COVID-19. This chain joins TRBV11-3 and TRBJ1-1, with 9 bases aligning to TRBD1. Sequenced: peripheral blood. The CDR3 DNA reads as TGTGCCAGCAGCCCCTACGGGACAGGGATTGGCACTGAAGCTTTCTTT. Its translation is CASSPYGTGIGTEAFF.